The clone carrying this T cell receptor beta chain was found many times. As yet, its antigen is unknown. These data belong to a study of cytomegalovirus exposure and HLA in healthy donors. Study-wide results and caveats: Most CMV-associated TCR beta chains appeared HLA-restricted in a later analysis.

Trimming took off 6 bases at V and 3 bases at J, with 15 bases between the two ends. The CDR3 sequence is 14 residues long. The germline V gene has CDR1 MNHNY and CDR2 SVGAGI (reference sequence). Vbeta (60) and Jbeta (13) primers were used in the PCR. Profiled with immunoSEQ multiplex PCR; TCRdb holds only in-frame clones, not every one. The repertoire includes 72,000 or so clones, approximately 60% of them detected once, and about 2.9% sits in the top ten. The sequencing sample was made of PBMCs. The receptor was derived from a woman aged 45-65 years in good health and CMV-seronegative. The V and J genes are TRBV6-6 and TRBJ2-7; tentatively, D is TRBD1 (6 bases). As DNA, the CDR3 is TGTGCCAGCAGAGGTTACAGGGAACACTACGAGCAGTACTTC. It codes for CASRGYREHYEQYF.